This entry features one TCR beta chain sequence. The data derive from a study of blood T cell repertoires in COVID-19. J lost 2 bases, V lost 8 bases, and 8 bases had no gene match. CDR3 size: 14 residues. Germline V gene data show CDR1 as LGHDT and CDR2 as YNNKEL (reference sequence). Profiling relied on immunoSEQ multiplex PCR, and the TCRdb table lists in-frame clones only, not all of them. The repertoire holds about 430,000 clones, with nearly 90% as singletons. The source material was PBMCs or T cells enriched from blood (not recorded which). This clonotype was obtained from a woman younger than 35 who had been exposed to COVID-19. The chain uses TRBV3-1 (or the pseudogene TRBV3-2) and TRBJ2-5; 7 nucleotides match TRBD2. The CDR3 DNA reads as TGTGCCAGCCGCTCGGGTAGCGGGCAAGAGACCCAGTACTTC. Translation: CASRSGSGQETQYF.